This T cell receptor beta chain is from a study of molecular identifiers for immune sequencing clone quantification. Study-wide context: RNA, taken in replicates from about 19,000 or 110,000 naive CD8 cells, was split five ways, with four sequenced. Study-wide results and caveats: Beyond 20 RNA copies, clones held over 98% of effector molecules, compared with under 1% in naive cells.

As for this clonotype: Antigen: not known.

Sorted naive CD8 T cells were those defined as CD8+CD4-CCR7+CD45RA+. Listed TCR primers, together with previously described methods, were used for the bulk TCR libraries. TCRdb called the PCR reads again in MiXCR, with one record for every CDR3 protein. The sample yields about half a million distinct CDR3 sequences, 20% to 25% seen once. Deletions cut 5 bases from V and 0 bases from J, with 10 bases between. The CDR3 is made up of 15 amino acids. Germline V lookup: CDR1 SEHNR, CDR2 FQNEAQ (reference sequence). The chain employs TRBV7-9 and TRBJ1-4; no definite D call. The clonotype was recovered from a human donor in good health. Some libraries in this study had Jurkat cell RNA spiked in. Input material: naive CD8+ T cells from blood, with Jurkat cell RNA spiked in. Subset defined: FACS-sorted CD8+CD4-CCR7+CD45RA+ naive T cells. Here the CDR3 reads CASSPLGATNEKLFF. The DNA for the CDR3 is TGTGCCAGCAGCCCCCTTGGGGCAACTAATGAAAAACTGTTTTTT.